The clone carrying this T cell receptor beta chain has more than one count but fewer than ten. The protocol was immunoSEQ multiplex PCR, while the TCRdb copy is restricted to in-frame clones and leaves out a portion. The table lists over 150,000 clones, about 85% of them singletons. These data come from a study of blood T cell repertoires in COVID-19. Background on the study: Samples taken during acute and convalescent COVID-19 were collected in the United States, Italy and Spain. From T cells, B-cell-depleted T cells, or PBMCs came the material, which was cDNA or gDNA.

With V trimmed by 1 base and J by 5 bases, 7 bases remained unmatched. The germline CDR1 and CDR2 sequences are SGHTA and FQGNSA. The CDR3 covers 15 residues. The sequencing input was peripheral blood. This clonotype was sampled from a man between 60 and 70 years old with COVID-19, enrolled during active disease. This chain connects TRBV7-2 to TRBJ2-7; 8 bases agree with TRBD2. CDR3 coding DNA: TGTGCCAGCAGCTTAGTGGAGCGGGAGCGAAACGAGCAGTACTTC. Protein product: CASSLVERERNEQYF.